This T cell receptor beta chain was sequenced in a study of blood T cell repertoires in COVID-19. Overall study context: Material from acute and convalescent COVID-19 was sourced from the United States, Italy and Spain.

V was clipped by 1 base and J by 7 bases; unmatched bases: 10. CDR3 length: 16 residues. Germline V lookup: CDR1 LGHDT, CDR2 YNNKEL (reference sequence). This clone was counted only a few times. In the original processing: Researchers report that nucleated cell counts were estimated from reference gene primer amplification. TCRdb's table, derived via immunoSEQ multiplex PCR, lists solely in-frame clones and lacks some. V and J calls plus clone size are reproduced from that table; the DNA served to infer D and trimming. The repertoire includes tens of thousands of clones, more than 85% of them detected once, and approximately 2.3% sits in the top ten.

Sequenced material: peripheral blood. The receptor was isolated from a man between 60 and 70 years old with acute or convalescent COVID-19. The rearrangement uses TRBV3-1 (or the pseudogene TRBV3-2) and TRBJ1-2, with 9 nucleotides matching TRBD1. The CDR3 reads CASSQGRDRVFFGYTF. In DNA, the CDR3 is TGTGCCAGCAGCCAAGGGCGGGACAGGGTTTTTTTTGGCTACACCTTC.